This T cell receptor beta chain derives from a study of blood T cells in healthy people across ages. Across the whole study: The template switching approach captured approximately one barcoded beta molecule for every two T cells. Whole-study results and caveats: The study regarded diversity estimates from one million T cells as underestimates. When set beside aged donors, long-lived donors presented more naive CD4+ cells and higher diversity.

A second PCR, run for about 7 to 12 cycles, used a sample-barcoded 5' primer plus a J-beta primer mix. A minimum of 3 million CDR3-containing paired-end reads was obtained for each sample. TCRdb passed the 5' RACE reads through MiXCR, listing each CDR3 protein once. The sample yields 600,000 to 850,000 distinct CDR3 sequences, approximately 43% seen once. A remark on this clonotype: What it binds is unknown.

Germline V gene data show CDR1 as SGHAT and CDR2 as FQNNGV. J lost 7 bases, V lost 2 bases, and 6 bases had no gene match. The CDR3 runs to 15 residues. The sequencing sample was made of blood. V usage is TRBV11-2 and J usage is TRBJ1-4, with 8 bases lining up with TRBD1. This receptor was taken from a woman aged 55-69 years in good health. The CDR3 is CASSLSQGAFEKLFF. CDR3 DNA: TGTGCCAGCAGCTTAAGCCAGGGGGCCTTTGAAAAACTGTTTTTT.